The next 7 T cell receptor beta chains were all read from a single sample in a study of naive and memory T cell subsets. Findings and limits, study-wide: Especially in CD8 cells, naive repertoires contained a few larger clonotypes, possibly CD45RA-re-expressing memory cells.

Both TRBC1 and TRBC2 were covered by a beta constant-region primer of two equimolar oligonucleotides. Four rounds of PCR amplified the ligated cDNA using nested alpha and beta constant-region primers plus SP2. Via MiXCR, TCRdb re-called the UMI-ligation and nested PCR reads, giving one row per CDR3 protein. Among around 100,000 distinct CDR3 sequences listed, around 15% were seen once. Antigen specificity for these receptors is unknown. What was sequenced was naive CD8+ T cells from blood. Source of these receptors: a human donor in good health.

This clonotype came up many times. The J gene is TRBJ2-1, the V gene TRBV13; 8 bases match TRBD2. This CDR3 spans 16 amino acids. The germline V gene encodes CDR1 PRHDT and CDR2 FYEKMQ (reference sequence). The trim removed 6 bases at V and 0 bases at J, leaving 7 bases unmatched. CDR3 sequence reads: CASSFPSGSSYNEQFF. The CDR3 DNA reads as TGTGCCAGCAGTTTCCCCAGCGGGAGCTCCTACAATGAGCAGTTCTTC.

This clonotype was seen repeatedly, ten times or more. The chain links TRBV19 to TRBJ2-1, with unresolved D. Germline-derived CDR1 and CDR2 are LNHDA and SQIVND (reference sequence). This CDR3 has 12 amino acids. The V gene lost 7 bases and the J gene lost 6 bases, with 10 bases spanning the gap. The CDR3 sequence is CASTNSGNEQFF. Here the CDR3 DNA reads TGTGCCAGTACCAATTCGGGCAATGAGCAGTTCTTC.

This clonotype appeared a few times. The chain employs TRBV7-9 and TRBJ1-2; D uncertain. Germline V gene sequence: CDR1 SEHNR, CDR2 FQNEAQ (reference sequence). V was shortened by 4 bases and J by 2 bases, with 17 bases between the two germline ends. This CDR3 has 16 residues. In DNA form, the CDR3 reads TGTGCCAGCAGCTCCAAGTTAGCAGGTGACAACTATGGCTACACCTTC. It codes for CASSSKLAGDNYGYTF.

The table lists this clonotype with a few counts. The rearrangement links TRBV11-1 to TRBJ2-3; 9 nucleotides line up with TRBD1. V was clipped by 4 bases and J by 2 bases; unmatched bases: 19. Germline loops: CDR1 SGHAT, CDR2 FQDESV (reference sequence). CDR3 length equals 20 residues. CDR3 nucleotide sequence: TGTGCCAGCAGCTACTTTTTATCTGGGACAGGGAGGAGGCTCACAGATACGCAGTATTTT. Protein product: CASSYFLSGTGRRLTDTQYF.

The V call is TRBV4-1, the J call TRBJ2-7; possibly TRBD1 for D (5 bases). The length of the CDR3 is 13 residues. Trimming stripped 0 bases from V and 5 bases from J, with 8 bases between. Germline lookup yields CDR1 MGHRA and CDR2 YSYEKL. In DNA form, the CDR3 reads TGCGCCAGCAGCCAAGATCCAGGGAACGAGCAGTACTTC. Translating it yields CASSQDPGNEQYF.

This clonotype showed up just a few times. The CDR3 loop is CAISEEGGPVETQYF. The DNA for the CDR3 is TGTGCCATCAGTGAAGAGGGAGGGCCGGTAGAGACCCAGTACTTC. The chain recombines TRBV10-3 with TRBJ2-5, with 7 bases fitting TRBD2. This CDR3 is built from 15 residues. V lost 3 bases and J lost 4; bases outside the gene matches: 8. Looked up from germline, CDR1 is ENHRY and CDR2 is SYGVKD.

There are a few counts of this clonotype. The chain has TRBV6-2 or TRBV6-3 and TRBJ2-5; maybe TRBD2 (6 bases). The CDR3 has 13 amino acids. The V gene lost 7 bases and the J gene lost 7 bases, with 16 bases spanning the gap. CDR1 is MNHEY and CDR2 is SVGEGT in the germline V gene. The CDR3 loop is CASIPGLRGTQYF. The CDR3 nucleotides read TGTGCCAGCATTCCGGGACTCCGGGGGACCCAGTACTTC.